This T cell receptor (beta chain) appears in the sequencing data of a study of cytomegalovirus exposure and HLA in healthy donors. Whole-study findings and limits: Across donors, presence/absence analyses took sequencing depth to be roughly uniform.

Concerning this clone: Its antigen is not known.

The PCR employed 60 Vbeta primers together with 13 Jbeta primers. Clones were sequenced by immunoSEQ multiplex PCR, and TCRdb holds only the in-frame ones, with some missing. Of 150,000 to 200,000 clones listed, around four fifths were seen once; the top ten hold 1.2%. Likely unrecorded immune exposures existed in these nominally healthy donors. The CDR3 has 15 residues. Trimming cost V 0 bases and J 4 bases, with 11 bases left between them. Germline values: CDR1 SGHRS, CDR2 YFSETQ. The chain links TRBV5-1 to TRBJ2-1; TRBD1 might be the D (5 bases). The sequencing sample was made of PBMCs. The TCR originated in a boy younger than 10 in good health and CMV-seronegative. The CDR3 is CASSLEGASYNEQFF. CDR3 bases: TGCGCCAGCAGCTTGGAAGGGGCGAGTTACAATGAGCAGTTCTTC.